This section outlines one T cell receptor (beta chain) sequence together with its context. Its antigen is currently unknown. The germline gene is not matched at one end of the junction; a read error may be the cause. Around 9 milliliters of peripheral blood were drawn from each donor into EDTA-treated tubes. The data stem from a study of blood T cells in healthy people across ages. Overall study results and limits: In older individuals, TCR beta diversity per million T cells was lower, falling roughly linearly with age.

PCR was performed a second time for roughly 7 to 12 cycles using a sample-barcoded 5' primer and a J-beta primer mix. MiXCR, run by TCRdb on the 5' RACE reads, gives a single entry per CDR3 protein. The sample consists of fewer than 2 million distinct CDR3 sequences, approximately 39% of them appearing once. Per germline, CDR1 SGHDT and CDR2 YYEEEE. This CDR3 spans 14 amino acids. The source is a human donor in good health. This chain connects TRBV5-6 to TRBJ2-7; maybe TRBD1 (6 bases). Specimen: blood. The CDR3 loop is CASATLDSSYERYF. The DNA for the CDR3 is TGTGCCAGCGCGACCTTGGACAGCTCCTACGAGCGGTACTTC.